The rows below give T cell receptor beta chains drawn from one sample of a study of shared clonotypes between healthy human individuals. Sequencing was performed with immunoSEQ multiplex PCR; in TCRdb, only in-frame clones are kept and a portion is missing. The sample consists of 760,000 or so clones, about 97% of them appearing once. Material: naive CD8+ T cells sorted from blood. Receptors originate from a young man in good health. Both conserved end residues are part of each CDR3. D genes are given only for firm matches. Clone size appears in some rows only: once, few, many, or a class for an expanded clone.

d_gene	v_gene	j_gene	abundance	CDR3nt	CDR3aa
.	TRBV9	TRBJ2-3	.	TGTGCCAGCAGCGAACAGGGAGTCACAGATACGCAGTATTTT	CASSEQGVTDTQYF
.	TRBV4-1	TRBJ1-5	.	TGCGCCAGCAGCCAAGTAGGGGTCACTCAGCCCCAGCATTTT	CASSQVGVTQPQHF
TRBD1	TRBV6-6	TRBJ2-2	.	TGTGCCAGCAGTTACGGGACAGGGTACACCGGGGAGCTGTTTTTT	CASSYGTGYTGELFF
.	TRBV15	TRBJ2-5	.	TGTGCCACCAGCAGAGATCGCAGGGCCGAAGAGACCCAGTACTTC	CATSRDRRAEETQYF
TRBD2	TRBV7-9	TRBJ2-7	.	TGTGCCAGCAGCGGGACAAGCGGGAGTCCCTACGAGCAGTACTTC	CASSGTSGSPYEQYF
.	TRBV7-9	TRBJ2-7	.	TGTGCCAGCAGCTCCCCCCCCGAGCAGTACTTC	CASSSPPEQYF
.	TRBV15	TRBJ2-1	.	TGTGCCACCAGCCCGGGACTTCGCAATGAGCAGTTCTTC	CATSPGLRNEQFF
.	TRBV27	TRBJ1-5	.	TGTGCCAGAGGGGTGGATCAGCCCCAGCATTTT	CARGVDQPQHF
TRBD1	TRBV7-8	TRBJ1-2	once	TGTGCCAGCAGCTCTGGACAGGGGATTCGCTATGGCTACACCTTC	CASSSGQGIRYGYTF
.	TRBV7-6	TRBJ1-1	.	TGTGCCAGCAGCCTCCGGAGGGGGAGTGAAGCTTTCTTT	CASSLRRGSEAFF
.	TRBV9	TRBJ2-3	.	TGTGCCAGCAGCCCGGACATTATAGATACGCAGTATTTT	CASSPDIIDTQYF
.	TRBV27	TRBJ2-7	.	TGTGCCAGCAGTTTCGGCCAGGGCTACGAGCAGTACTTC	CASSFGQGYEQYF
.	TRBV13	TRBJ1-5	.	TGTGCCAGCAGCTCTGGACCACTACACAATCAGCCCCAGCATTTT	CASSSGPLHNQPQHF
.	TRBV5-1	TRBJ1-3	.	TGCGCCAGCAGCTTCCTGGTCAACGAACGTGGAAACACCATATATTTT	CASSFLVNERGNTIYF
.	TRBV2	TRBJ2-7	.	TGTGCCAGCAGTGACAACTACGAGCAGTACTTC	CASSDNYEQYF
TRBD2	TRBV15	TRBJ2-7	.	TGTGCCACCAGCAGCGGGCTAGCGGGAGTTAGCCACGAGCAGTACTTC	CATSSGLAGVSHEQYF
TRBD2	TRBV9	TRBJ2-3	.	TGTGCCAGCAGTAGCGGGAGGGCAACAGATACGCAGTATTTT	CASSSGRATDTQYF
TRBD1	TRBV11-2	TRBJ2-7	.	TGTGCCAGCAGCTTAGAATTCTTGGCCGGGACAGACTCCTTCTACGAGCAGTACTTC	CASSLEFLAGTDSFYEQYF
TRBD2	TRBV7-3	TRBJ2-7	.	TGTGCCAGCAGCGCGGCTAGCGGGAGGTTGTCCTACGAGCAGTACTTC	CASSAASGRLSYEQYF
.	TRBV11-2	TRBJ2-5	.	TGTGCCAGCAGCTATTACCGGGATCAAGAGACCCAGTACTTC	CASSYYRDQETQYF
.	TRBV7-2	TRBJ1-2	.	TGTGCCAGCAGCCAAGACAGCTATGGCTACACCTTC	CASSQDSYGYTF
.	TRBV10-3	TRBJ2-7	.	TGTGCCATCAGTGTTGGGGGAGGCCTACCCTCCTACGAGCAGTACTTC	CAISVGGGLPSYEQYF
TRBD2	TRBV9	TRBJ2-7	once	TGTGCCAGCAGCCCCCTGACTAGCGCCTACGAGCAGTACTTC	CASSPLTSAYEQYF
.	TRBV11-2	TRBJ1-2	.	TGTGCCAGCAGCTTGGCCGAGAACTATGGCTACACCTTC	CASSLAENYGYTF
.	TRBV7-9	TRBJ2-5	.	TGTGCCAGCAGCCCGAGGCTGTCCGAGACCCAGTACTTC	CASSPRLSETQYF
TRBD1	TRBV6-5	TRBJ2-7	.	TGTGCCAGCAGGCCGGGACAGAGGTCGTACGAGCAGTACTTC	CASRPGQRSYEQYF
TRBD1	TRBV9	TRBJ2-2	.	TGTGCCAGCAGCGGGACAGGGAGCACCGGGGAGCTGTTTTTT	CASSGTGSTGELFF
.	TRBV9	TRBJ2-1	.	TGTGCCAGCAGTGGTGCTGTGACAGATTACAATGAGCAGTTCTTC	CASSGAVTDYNEQFF
TRBD2	TRBV5-1	TRBJ2-1	.	TGCGCCAGCAGCTTGGCCGCGGGGGATTCCTACAATGAGCAGTTCTTC	CASSLAAGDSYNEQFF
TRBD1	TRBV5-1	TRBJ2-2	.	TGCGCCAGCACCCAACAGGGGGCTAACACCGGGGAGCTGTTTTTT	CASTQQGANTGELFF
TRBD1	TRBV4-1	TRBJ1-1	.	TGCGCCAGCAGCCCCCGAGGGGGCGAGAACACTGAAGCTTTCTTT	CASSPRGGENTEAFF
TRBD1	TRBV27	TRBJ2-1	.	TGTGCCAGCAGTGGCCGGGACAGTGCTTACAATGAGCAGTTCTTC	CASSGRDSAYNEQFF
TRBD1	TRBV6-1	TRBJ2-7	.	TGTGCCAGCAGTACCGGACAGGGGGCGCTTGAGCAGTACTTC	CASSTGQGALEQYF
.	TRBV7-9	TRBJ2-2	.	TGTGCCAGCAGCTTAGGGAGAGGGGACACTAACACCGGGGAGCTGTTTTTT	CASSLGRGDTNTGELFF
.	TRBV4-1	TRBJ1-2	.	TGCGCCAGCAGCCAAGATCCGGGTAACTATGGCTACACCTTC	CASSQDPGNYGYTF
.	TRBV2	TRBJ1-5	.	TGTGCCAGCGGATTGGGGGGTCAGCCCCAGCATTTT	CASGLGGQPQHF
.	TRBV27	TRBJ1-1	once	TGTGCCAGCAGTTTTAACAGCCGGAACACTGAAGCTTTCTTT	CASSFNSRNTEAFF
.	TRBV7-9	TRBJ1-4	.	TGTGCCAGCAGCTTAGAGGGACATATTGAAAAACTGTTTTTT	CASSLEGHIEKLFF
TRBD1	TRBV29-1	TRBJ2-7	.	TGCAGCGCCCGGGGGACAGGGTCTTCCTACGAGCAGTACTTC	CSARGTGSSYEQYF
TRBD2	TRBV5-4	TRBJ2-1	.	TGTGCCAGCAGCCCGACTAGCGGGAATGAGCAGTTCTTC	CASSPTSGNEQFF
.	TRBV13	TRBJ2-5	.	TGTGCCAGCAGCGCTCGGGACCACGGATTGCTGAGGGAGACCCAGTACTTC	CASSARDHGLLRETQYF
TRBD2	TRBV5-4	TRBJ2-7	.	TGTGCCAGCAGCTTGGCCCTAGCGGGAGACGTTTACGAGCAGTACTTC	CASSLALAGDVYEQYF
.	TRBV19	TRBJ2-3	.	TGTGCCAGTAGTATGGCGGGGTTCACAGATACGCAGTATTTT	CASSMAGFTDTQYF
TRBD2	TRBV7-2	TRBJ2-7	.	TGTGCCAGCAGTTACCCGGGACTAGCGGGGCTCGGGAACGAGCAGTACTTC	CASSYPGLAGLGNEQYF
TRBD1	TRBV4-3	TRBJ2-7	.	TGCGCCAGCAGCCGGGGCAGGGGGCCCTACGAGCAGTACTTC	CASSRGRGPYEQYF
TRBD1	TRBV5-4	TRBJ2-5	.	TGTGCCAGCAGCTTTCGGGGACAGGGCCAAGAGACCCAGTACTTC	CASSFRGQGQETQYF
.	TRBV29-1	TRBJ2-1	.	TGCAGCGTTGTATCGTCCATGGAACATGGGTGGCATGAGCAGTTCTTC	CSVVSSMEHGWHEQFF
TRBD2	TRBV28	TRBJ2-7	.	TGTGCCAGCAGTTTAAAGCGGGAGGGCCTGGAATCCTACGAGCAGTACTTC	CASSLKREGLESYEQYF
TRBD1	TRBV30	TRBJ2-5	.	TGTGCCTGGAGTGTACCTCAGGGACAGGGGATAGAGACCCAGTACTTC	CAWSVPQGQGIETQYF
.	TRBV7-3	TRBJ2-2	.	TGTGCCAGCAGCTTAACGTTAAGGGAACTTAACGGGGAGCTGTTTTTT	CASSLTLRELNGELFF
TRBD2	TRBV5-6	TRBJ2-7	once	TGTGCCAGCAGCTTGGGGACTAGCTCCTACGAGCAGTACTTC	CASSLGTSSYEQYF
TRBD2	TRBV2	TRBJ2-3	once	TGTGCCAGCAGTGGCCTAGCGGGAGGGCCCGGGGGCACAGATACGCAGTATTTT	CASSGLAGGPGGTDTQYF
.	TRBV6-5	TRBJ2-7	.	TGTGCCAGCAGTTACCGGGCGGGCGAGCAGTACTTC	CASSYRAGEQYF
TRBD2	TRBV10-3	TRBJ2-3	once	TGTGCCATCAGTGAGTCAAGCGGGAGATGGGCAGATACGCAGTATTTT	CAISESSGRWADTQYF
.	TRBV6-5	TRBJ1-2	.	TGTGCCAGCAGACGGGGGAGTGGCTACACCTTC	CASRRGSGYTF
.	TRBV2	TRBJ2-7	.	TGTGCCAGCAGTGAAGCGCGCGAGCAGTACTTC	CASSEAREQYF
TRBD1	TRBV7-9	TRBJ2-1	once	TGTGCCAGCATGTGGACAGGGCTGAATGAGCAGTTCTTC	CASMWTGLNEQFF
TRBD1	TRBV7-2	TRBJ2-7	.	TGTGCCAGCAGCCCATGGACAGGCGCCTACGAGCAGTACTTC	CASSPWTGAYEQYF
.	TRBV5-1	TRBJ2-1	.	TGCGCCAGCAGCTTGGTCATCAGGGGTCCTCCGGGAGAGGAGTTCTTC	CASSLVIRGPPGEEFF
TRBD1	TRBV27	TRBJ2-7	.	TGTGCCACCCTTCCCGGACAGGGCCGTCCGTACGAGCAGTACTTC	CATLPGQGRPYEQYF